A single sample is the source of the 25 T cell receptor beta chains below, sequenced in a study of T cell repertoires in aging, cancer and after chemotherapy. The template was genomic DNA from peripheral blood, not RNA. TRB rearrangements spanning V, D and J were amplified using mixed TRB-A/B primers. Using its own MiXCR run on the multiplex PCR reads, TCRdb lists one record per CDR3 protein. The sample has roughly 8,300 distinct CDR3 sequences, over 30% seen once. Sequencing was performed on blood. Every receptor here comes from a human donor in good health.

This chain uses TRBV28 with TRBJ2-5; no definite D call. The germline CDR1 and CDR2 sequences are MDHEN and SYDVKM. The CDR3 is 14 amino acids. V was trimmed by 6 bases and J by 7 bases, leaving 18 bases between them. This chain's CDR3 is CASRLVGLSGTQYF. The CDR3 DNA reads TGTGCCAGCAGACTTGTCGGCCTCTCTGGGACCCAGTACTTC.

V is TRBV12-3 or TRBV12-4 and J is TRBJ2-5; D is undetermined. Trimming removed 6 bases from V and 1 base from J, with 15 bases in between. This CDR3 contains 15 residues. The CDR3 here is CASSLGVGVQETQYF. CDR3 bases: TGTGCCAGCAGCCTAGGCGTTGGGGTCCAAGAGACCCAGTACTTC.

This clonotype has more than one count but fewer than ten. The chain employs TRBV6-2 or TRBV6-3 and TRBJ2-3; D might be TRBD2 (5 bases). The CDR3 is made up of 12 amino acids. With 2 bases removed from V and 11 bases from J, the gap between germline ends came to 11 bases. Germline V gives CDR1 MNHEY, CDR2 SVGEGT. The CDR3 nucleotides read TGTGCCAGCAGTTACCCCCGGGGTAGGCAGTATTTT. This codes for CASSYPRGRQYF.

This sequence joins TRBV29-1 and TRBJ2-7, with D maybe TRBD1 (5 bases). The CDR3 covers 16 residues. V lost 6 bases to trimming and J lost 13 bases, with 34 bases between them. The germline gives CDR1 SQVTM, CDR2 ANQGSEA. CDR3 region: CSVAGLTEGYEQPYYV. The CDR3 nucleotides read TGCAGCGTCGCCGGATTGACAGAAGGCTACGAGCAGCCCTACTACGTC.

The V and J genes are TRBV7-2 and TRBJ2-1, with D possibly being TRBD1 or TRBD2 (6 bases each). The V gene's germline CDR1 is SGHTA and CDR2 FQGNSA. V was shortened by 3 bases and J by 7 bases, with 13 bases between the two germline ends. The CDR3 contains 14 residues. CDR3 amino acids: CASSFNRGLNEQFF. The CDR3 DNA sequence: TGTGCCAGCAGCTTCAATCGGGGGCTGAATGAGCAGTTCTTC.

This clonotype occurred a few times. The V gene is TRBV18, the J gene TRBJ2-2; D gene ambiguous. Trimming shortened V by 4 bases and J by 3 bases, and 3 bases separated the two germline ends. This CDR3 contains 12 residues. Germline-derived CDR1 and CDR2 are KGHSH and LQKENI. This chain's CDR3 is CASSHYTGELFF. Written as DNA, the CDR3 is TGTGCCAGCTCACATTACACCGGGGAGCTGTTTTTT.

The gene calls are TRBV7-9 and TRBJ1-1; tentative D call: TRBD1 (6 bases). Germline CDR1 reads SEHNR; CDR2 reads FQNEAQ (reference sequence). Trimming removed 2 bases from V and 4 bases from J, with 11 bases in between. The CDR3 extends over 14 amino acids. The CDR3: CASSLTGPTTEAFF. The DNA of the CDR3 is TGTGCCAGCAGCTTAACAGGGCCGACCACTGAAGCTTTCTTT.

This clonotype was recorded a few times. The rearrangement joins TRBV7-9 to TRBJ2-1; D not certain. V was clipped by 5 bases and J by 4 bases, with 15 bases between them. The CDR3 totals 15 residues. Germline CDR1 and CDR2: SEHNR and FQNEAQ (reference sequence). The CDR3 region is CASSPLTAWYNEQFF. The CDR3 DNA reads TGTGCCAGCAGCCCGCTTACCGCTTGGTACAATGAGCAGTTCTTC. Based on the CDR3 plus reference TRBV7-9 and TRBJ2-1, the full variable domain is DTGVSQNPRHKITKRGQNVTFRCDPISEHNRLYWYRQTLGQGPEFLTYFQNEAQLEKSRLLSDRFSAERPKGSFSTLEIQRTEQGDSAMYLCASSPLTAWYNEQFFGPGTRLTVL.

The chain joins TRBV6-1 to TRBJ2-3; the match to TRBD2 covers 7 bases. Germline CDR1 reads MNHNS; CDR2 reads SASEGT. This CDR3 comprises 16 residues. With V trimmed by 6 bases and J by 4 bases, 13 bases remained unmatched. CDR3 DNA: TGTGCCAGCAGGACGAGCGGGACGGGAGGAGCAGATACGCAGTATTTT. This sequence encodes CASRTSGTGGADTQYF.

Only a few counts were recorded for this clonotype. V usage is TRBV7-9 and J usage is TRBJ1-2; D gene ambiguous. The V gene's germline CDR1 is SEHNR and CDR2 FQNEAQ (reference sequence). The V end lost 4 bases, the J end lost 4 bases, and 10 bases lay between the germline ends. CDR3 length: 13 amino acids. The CDR3 reads CASSSYGPYGYTF. The CDR3 bases are TGTGCCAGCAGCTCGTATGGGCCCTATGGCTACACCTTC.

This clonotype has a handful of counts. The chain has TRBV18 and TRBJ2-2, with a tentative D call TRBD1 (5 bases). Trimming stripped 1 base from V and 0 bases from J, with 6 bases between. The length of the CDR3 is 15 residues. Per the germline V gene, CDR1 is KGHSH and CDR2 is LQKENI. The CDR3 nucleotides read TGTGCCAGCTCACCACAGGGGTCGAACACCGGGGAGCTGTTTTTT. It encodes CASSPQGSNTGELFF.

This clonotype has just a few counts. V and J are TRBV4-3 and TRBJ1-6; the D is unclear. CDR3 length: 14 amino acids. CDR1 is LGHNA, CDR2 YSLEER, per germline. The germline V and J ends were trimmed by 1 base and 7 bases, with 8 bases remaining between them. The CDR3 bases are TGCGCCAGCAGCCAAGGTCAACAAAATTCACCCCTCCACTTT. Protein sequence: CASSQGQQNSPLHF.

The chain combines TRBV15 with TRBJ2-3; D is unresolved. Germline V gene sequence: CDR1 LNHNV, CDR2 YYDKDF (reference sequence). CDR3 length: 17 amino acids. V dropped 1 base and J dropped 2 bases, with 16 bases sitting between them. The CDR3 sequence is CATSRGAVRADTDTQYF. The CDR3 DNA is TGTGCCACCAGCAGAGGAGCAGTCCGGGCTGACACAGATACGCAGTATTTT.

The gene calls are TRBV20-1 and TRBJ1-3; D gene ambiguous. The CDR3 length is 15 residues. V lost 1 base, J lost 0 bases, and 10 bases lay in between. Germline V gene lookup returns CDR1 DFQATT and CDR2 SNEGSKA (reference sequence). The CDR3 DNA is TGCAGTGCTAGAGCTGGATGGACCTCTGGAAACACCATATATTTT. Amino acid sequence: CSARAGWTSGNTIYF.

This chain connects TRBV7-9 to TRBJ1-5; D is perhaps TRBD1 (5 bases). The CDR3 has 14 amino acids. The germline V gene has CDR1 SEHNR and CDR2 FQNEAQ (reference sequence). Trimming took 7 bases from V and 4 from J, leaving 14 bases between them. The CDR3 nucleotides read TGTGCCAGCACGGGACGGGAGGGTAATCAGCCCCAGCATTTT. Its protein is CASTGREGNQPQHF.

The V call is TRBV19, the J call TRBJ1-5, with 7 nucleotides matching TRBD1. The CDR3 extends over 14 amino acids. Germline V gene data show CDR1 as LNHDA and CDR2 as SQIVND (reference sequence). After removal of 3 bases from V and 5 bases from J, the junction contained 4 bases not matched to a gene. The CDR3 spells CASSIGDSYQPQHF. The CDR3 DNA reads TGTGCCAGTAGTATCGGGGACAGCTATCAGCCCCAGCATTTT.

V gene TRBV12-3 or TRBV12-4 combines with J gene TRBJ1-4; no reliable D call. The CDR3 length is 14 residues. V lost 3 bases and J lost 6, with 11 bases in between. The CDR3 sequence: CASSFGVLDEKLFF. The CDR3 region has the DNA TGTGCCAGCAGTTTTGGGGTACTTGATGAAAAACTGTTTTTT.

Worth noting for this clonotype: A much more abundant neighbour one base away suggests this may be a read error. The chain is built from TRBV29-1 and TRBJ2-7; D is ambiguous. Germline assignment: CDR1 SQVTM and CDR2 ANQGSEA. Between the trimmed V and J ends, which lost 6 bases and 3 bases, there was a span of 18 bases. The CDR3 covers 14 residues. In nucleotides, the CDR3 is TGCAGCGTCGCCGGATTGAAAGAAGGCTACGAGCAGTACTTC. It specifies CSVAGLKEGYEQYF.

V gene TRBV4-3 combines with J gene TRBJ2-2; TRBD1 is a possible D gene (5 bases). Germline CDR1 and CDR2: LGHNA and YSLEER. V gave up 0 bases and J gave up 0 bases, with 11 bases separating them. The CDR3 sequence is 17 residues long. CDR3 nucleotides: TGCGCCAGCAGCCAAGATCCTGACAGAGCGAACACCGGGGAGCTGTTTTTT. Protein: CASSQDPDRANTGELFF.

This sequence joins TRBV6-2 or TRBV6-3 and TRBJ2-7, with unresolved D. Germline loops: CDR1 MNHEY, CDR2 SVGEGT. Between the trimmed V and J ends, which lost 2 bases and 5 bases, there was a span of 22 bases. The CDR3 is 17 residues long. The CDR3, as DNA: TGTGCCAGCAGTTACCCTGGTACTTTCCTTATTTGGGACGAGCAGTACTTC. Protein sequence: CASSYPGTFLIWDEQYF.

This rearrangement joins TRBV6-5 to TRBJ2-1; a possible D gene is TRBD1 (5 bases). The length of the CDR3 is 13 residues. The V gene's germline CDR1 is MNHEY and CDR2 SVGAGI. V lost 5 bases to trimming and J lost 9 bases, with 14 bases between them. CDR3 in amino acids: CASSNLQGGEQFF. CDR3 DNA: TGTGCCAGCAGTAATCTCCAGGGCGGTGAGCAGTTCTTC.

This clonotype is termed medium-sized. J is TRBJ2-7 and V is TRBV7-9; D uncertain. Trimming removed 1 base from V and 2 bases from J, with 9 bases in between. The CDR3 consists of 14 residues. Germline CDR1 and CDR2: SEHNR and FQNEAQ (reference sequence). The DNA of the CDR3 is TGTGCCAGCAGCTTAGTTGGTCTGACCTACGAGCAGTACTTC. Its translation: CASSLVGLTYEQYF.

This clonotype was detected a few times. V gene TRBV6-4 combines with J gene TRBJ2-3; a possible D gene is TRBD2 (6 bases). Germline lookup yields CDR1 MRHNA and CDR2 SNTAGT. V was clipped by 4 bases and J by 10 bases, with 12 bases between them. This CDR3 region has 12 residues. In DNA, the CDR3 is TGTGCCAGCAGTGCCGGTGGAGGGGCGCAGTATTTT. Encoded protein: CASSAGGGAQYF.

The rearrangement links TRBV20-1 to TRBJ2-1; 7 bases are shared with TRBD2. J lost 3 bases, V lost 0 bases, and 8 bases had no gene match. The CDR3 has 16 amino acids. Germline CDR1 reads DFQATT; CDR2 reads SNEGSKA (reference sequence). In nucleotides, the CDR3 is TGCAGTGCTAGAGATCTGGGCCGGGGGGACTACAATGAGCAGTTCTTC. It translates to CSARDLGRGDYNEQFF.

The V and J genes are TRBV11-1 and TRBJ1-6, with TRBD1 matching 7 bases. This CDR3 spans 17 amino acids. The germline V gene has CDR1 SGHAT and CDR2 FQDESV (reference sequence). V lost 5 bases, J lost 6 bases, and 13 bases stayed unmatched. This CDR3 reads CASSDSVYDRANSPLHF. The CDR3 nucleotides read TGTGCCAGCAGCGACTCCGTCTACGACAGGGCTAATTCACCCCTCCACTTT.